The 27 T cell receptor beta chains given below trace back to one sample, sequenced in a study of response to subunit inactivated influenza vaccine. Using its own MiXCR run on the RT-PCR reads, TCRdb lists one record per CDR3 protein. The table includes 200,000 to 250,000 distinct CDR3 sequences, more than 9% detected once. The sample was non-naive T cells sorted from PBMCs, taken around two weeks before vaccination. The receptors come from a man aged 45-65 years who received an inactivated influenza vaccine.

This clonotype was counted only a few times. V is TRBV18 and J is TRBJ1-5; D is ambiguous. Germline V gene lookup returns CDR1 KGHSH and CDR2 LQKENI. V lost 6 bases to trimming and J lost 0 bases, with 6 bases between them. The CDR3 extends over 13 amino acids. CDR3 sequence reads: CASSQNSNQPQHF. Written as DNA, the CDR3 is TGTGCCAGCTCCCAGAATAGCAATCAGCCCCAGCATTTT.

V is TRBV5-1 and J is TRBJ1-1, with 9 bases that match TRBD1. Germline trimming cut 6 bases from V and 0 bases from J; bases unmatched to any gene: 6. The CDR3 spans 15 residues. Germline assignment: CDR1 SGHRS and CDR2 YFSETQ. CDR3 loop: CASNKRTGVNTEAFF. CDR3 DNA: TGCGCCAGCAACAAAAGGACAGGGGTGAACACTGAAGCTTTCTTT.

Only a few counts were recorded for this clonotype. The chain employs TRBV10-3 and TRBJ2-7; a possible D gene is TRBD2 (6 bases). Germline V gives CDR1 ENHRY, CDR2 SYGVKD. Trimming stripped 4 bases from V and 5 bases from J, with 18 bases between. The CDR3 sequence is 15 residues long. The CDR3 DNA is TGTGCCATCAGTGGAGCCCCCGGGACTGACCACGAGCAGTACTTC. Its translation: CAISGAPGTDHEQYF.

The chain is built from TRBV30 and TRBJ1-6; no clear D gene. Trimming removed 2 bases at V and 3 bases at J, with 5 bases between. Germline CDR1 GTSNPN, CDR2 SVGIG (reference sequence). The CDR3 runs 13 residues. CDR3 amino acids: CAWSYYYNSPLHF. In DNA, the CDR3 is TGTGCCTGGAGTTACTACTATAATTCACCCCTCCACTTT.

In its sample, this clonotype was seen once. This chain joins TRBV11-2 and TRBJ1-3; D call uncertain. Germline V lookup: CDR1 SGHAT, CDR2 FQNNGV. The CDR3 covers 13 residues. The V end was cut by 2 bases, the J end by 8 bases, with 10 bases between. Here the CDR3 DNA reads TGTGCCAGCAGCTTAAATGGAGAGGACACCATATATTTT. Translating it yields CASSLNGEDTIYF.

The chain is built from TRBV5-1 and TRBJ2-1, with TRBD2 identical over 7 bases. Trimming removed 0 bases from V and 9 bases from J; junction bases left unmatched: 9. Germline assignment: CDR1 SGHRS and CDR2 YFSETQ. This CDR3 spans 15 amino acids. CDR3 in amino acids: CASSLEVGGSAEQFF. In DNA, the CDR3 is TGCGCCAGCAGCTTGGAAGTCGGCGGGAGTGCTGAGCAGTTCTTC. The variable domain in full, with the rest retrieved from reference TRBV5-1 and TRBJ2-1, is KAGVTQTPRYLIKTRGQQVTLSCSPISGHRSVSWYQQTPGQGLQFLFEYFSETQRNKGNFPGRFSGRQFSNSRSEMNVSTLELGDSALYLCASSLEVGGSAEQFFGPGTRLTVL.

The chain is built from TRBV6-2 or TRBV6-3 and TRBJ2-2, with D hard to call. The V end was cut by 2 bases, the J end by 7 bases, with 17 bases between. The CDR3 spans 16 residues. Germline V CDR1 and CDR2: MNHEY, SVGEGT. CDR3 coding DNA: TGTGCCAGCAGTTACCGGCCAGCAGAAACGGGCGGGGAGCTGTTTTTT. Translating gives CASSYRPAETGGELFF.

CDR3 amino acids: CASSFAGDNSPLHF. CDR3 coding DNA: TGCGCCAGCAGCTTCGCGGGGGATAATTCACCCCTCCACTTT. The chain has TRBV5-1 and TRBJ1-6; possible D gene TRBD1, 5 bases. The germline V gene encodes CDR1 SGHRS and CDR2 YFSETQ. The CDR3 spans 14 residues. Trimming stripped 2 bases from V and 5 bases from J, with 8 bases between.

Many counts were recorded for this clonotype. This rearrangement joins TRBV7-9 to TRBJ2-1; 10 bases agree with TRBD1. CDR1 and CDR2 (germline): SEHNR, FQNEAQ (reference sequence). Trimming removed 8 bases from V and 6 bases from J; junction bases left unmatched: 13. The CDR3 runs 16 residues. The CDR3 spells CASSGQGETVGNEQFF. Here the CDR3 DNA reads TGTGCCAGCTCTGGACAGGGGGAGACCGTGGGCAATGAGCAGTTCTTC. Full variable domain (outside the CDR3, taken from reference TRBV7-9 and TRBJ2-1): DTGVSQNPRHKITKRGQNVTFRCDPISEHNRLYWYRQTLGQGPEFLTYFQNEAQLEKSRLLSDRFSAERPKGSFSTLEIQRTEQGDSAMYLCASSGQGETVGNEQFFGPGTRLTVL.

This clonotype was found a few times. The genes are TRBV28 and TRBJ1-6; TRBD1 is a possible D gene (5 bases). This CDR3 is 15 amino acids long. Germline V gene sequence: CDR1 MDHEN, CDR2 SYDVKM. Trimming took 4 bases from V and 5 from J, leaving 12 bases between them. CDR3 residues: CASSSGTVNNSPLHF. CDR3 in DNA: TGTGCCAGCAGTTCCGGGACGGTGAATAATTCACCCCTCCACTTT.

This clonotype came up a few times. V is TRBV12-3 or TRBV12-4 and J is TRBJ2-5, with TRBD2 identical over 9 bases. The CDR3 length is 14 residues. The trim removed 3 bases at V and 5 bases at J, leaving 4 bases unmatched. In nucleotides, the CDR3 is TGTGCCAGCAGTTTCCGGCGGGGGGGGGAGACCCAGTACTTC. This encodes CASSFRRGGETQYF.

Many counts were recorded for this clonotype. The gene calls are TRBV11-2 and TRBJ1-2, with D perhaps matching TRBD1 (6 bases). Germline values: CDR1 SGHAT, CDR2 FQNNGV. This CDR3 is built from 15 residues. Trimming pared 1 base from V and 4 bases from J, leaving 13 bases between. The CDR3 nucleotides read TGTGCCAGCAGCTTAGTGGCGGCAGGGGCCTATGGCTACACCTTC. It encodes CASSLVAAGAYGYTF.

CDR3 region: CSAYRLAGVYEQYF. Here the CDR3 DNA reads TGCAGTGCTTACCGACTAGCGGGAGTCTACGAGCAGTACTTC. V is TRBV20-1 and J is TRBJ2-7, with 12 nucleotides matching TRBD2. The length of the CDR3 is 14 residues. V shed 5 bases and J 3 bases; nucleotides not matched to a gene: 5. Germline lookup yields CDR1 DFQATT and CDR2 SNEGSKA (reference sequence).

The table lists this clonotype with many counts. The V call is TRBV20-1, the J call TRBJ1-2; D remains unclear. The CDR3 is made up of 12 amino acids. V was shortened by 3 bases and J by 8 bases, with 13 bases between the two germline ends. Germline CDR1 is DFQATT and CDR2 is SNEGSKA (reference sequence). The CDR3 region has the DNA TGCAGTGCTAGGGCCCTGGAGCGCGGCTACACCTTC. The encoded protein is CSARALERGYTF.

A few counts support this clonotype. This CDR3 is CASSRGPIQETQYF. The CDR3 nucleotides read TGTGCCAGCAGCAGGGGACCGATCCAAGAGACCCAGTACTTC. The chain links TRBV7-2 to TRBJ2-5, with D perhaps given as TRBD1 or TRBD2 (5 bases each). Trimming stripped 5 bases from V and 1 base from J, with 11 bases between. The CDR3 contains 14 residues. Germline CDR1 is SGHTA and CDR2 is FQGNSA.

The table lists this clonotype with many counts. The V and J genes are TRBV5-1 and TRBJ2-1; 11 bases fit TRBD2. Germline V gene sequence: CDR1 SGHRS, CDR2 YFSETQ. Germline trimming cut 2 bases from V and 6 bases from J; bases unmatched to any gene: 4. This CDR3 region has 15 residues. The CDR3 DNA reads as TGCGCCAGCAGCTTTTCGACTAGCGGGATCAATGAGCAGTTCTTC. It is translated as CASSFSTSGINEQFF.

This clonotype was counted many times. The genes are TRBV12-3 or TRBV12-4 and TRBJ2-1; 11 nucleotides align to TRBD2. V lost 5 bases to trimming and J lost 3 bases; unmatched junction nucleotides: 3. This CDR3 region has 15 residues. The DNA of the CDR3 is TGTGCCAGCAGTGCCGGGACTAGCGGCTACAATGAGCAGTTCTTC. The encoded protein is CASSAGTSGYNEQFF.

The chain employs TRBV6-5 and TRBJ2-1; D is possibly TRBD1 or TRBD2 (5 bases each). The length of the CDR3 is 15 residues. Germline V lookup: CDR1 MNHEY, CDR2 SVGAGI. Between the trimmed V and J ends, which lost 6 bases and 6 bases, there was a span of 18 bases. DNA of the CDR3: TGTGCCAGCAGCAGGAGATCAGGGACCCGCAATGAGCAGTTCTTC. Residues: CASSRRSGTRNEQFF.

Ten or more counts support this clonotype. The chain couples TRBV4-3 to TRBJ2-1; TRBD2 agrees at 11 bases. V shed 0 bases, J shed 6 bases, and the junction held 7 bases outside the gene matches. This CDR3 comprises 17 residues. The germline gives CDR1 LGHNA, CDR2 YSLEER. The CDR3 nucleotides read TGCGCCAGCAGCCAAGATTTAGCGGGAGGGCCGTTCAATGAGCAGTTCTTC. Translation: CASSQDLAGGPFNEQFF.

Many counts were recorded for this clonotype. The chain combines TRBV6-1 with TRBJ1-2; possible D gene TRBD1, 6 bases. The CDR3 runs 14 residues. In germline, CDR1 is MNHNS, CDR2 SASEGT. Trimming took 6 bases from V and 4 from J, leaving 15 bases between them. CDR3 coding DNA: TGTGCCAGCAGAGACCGACAGGACACCTATGGCTACACCTTC. This gives the protein CASRDRQDTYGYTF.

A few counts support this clonotype. The genes are TRBV12-1 and TRBJ2-1; the table gives TRBD2 as D, unverified against the DNA. TRBV12-1 is deemed a pseudogene. This CDR3 spans 16 amino acids. The DNA for the CDR3 is TGTGCCAGCAGCCGAAGCGGGACTAGCAGCTCGAATGAGCAGTTCTTC. Translating it yields CASSRSGTSSSNEQFF.

The table lists this clonotype with a few counts. The chain recombines TRBV27 with TRBJ2-3; D gene ambiguous. Germline loops: CDR1 MNHEY, CDR2 SMNVEV (reference sequence). The CDR3 length is 18 residues. V was cut by 1 base and J by 1 base, with 18 bases left in between. This CDR3 is CASSLWSPSLPGTDTQYF. DNA of the CDR3: TGTGCCAGCAGTTTATGGTCCCCTTCGCTGCCTGGCACAGATACGCAGTATTTT.

The chain joins TRBV10-3 to TRBJ2-3; D remains unclear. Trimming took 0 bases from V and 2 from J, leaving 15 bases between them. The germline V gene has CDR1 ENHRY and CDR2 SYGVKD. The CDR3 is made up of 17 amino acids. CDR3 nucleotides: TGTGCCATCAGTGAGTCGAAAGGGCTGGGTAACACAGATACGCAGTATTTT. Its protein product is CAISESKGLGNTDTQYF.

The rearrangement links TRBV20-1 to TRBJ1-4; D uncertain. Trimming took off 3 bases at V and 7 bases at J, with 15 bases between the two ends. Germline V gives CDR1 DFQATT, CDR2 SNEGSKA (reference sequence). The CDR3 runs to 14 residues. CDR3 DNA sequence: TGCAGTGCTAGCGCCGGGGTAGTCGGTGAAAAACTGTTTTTT. Translating it yields CSASAGVVGEKLFF.

This clonotype was observed a few times. The chain employs TRBV5-6 and TRBJ1-5; TRBD1 agrees at 8 bases. The CDR3 is 15 amino acids. Germline V lookup: CDR1 SGHDT, CDR2 YYEEEE. V shed 4 bases, J shed 2 bases, and the junction held 5 bases outside the gene matches. CDR3 sequence reads: CASSRTGNGNQPQHF. CDR3 bases: TGTGCCAGCAGCCGGACAGGGAATGGCAATCAGCCCCAGCATTTT.

This rearrangement joins TRBV20-1 to TRBJ2-5; unclear D gene. This CDR3 contains 14 residues. Between the trimmed V and J ends, which lost 0 bases and 3 bases, there was a span of 11 bases. Germline CDR1 and CDR2: DFQATT and SNEGSKA (reference sequence). The DNA for the CDR3 is TGCAGTGCTAGAGATCAACGGGCAGAAGAGACCCAGTACTTC. Its translation: CSARDQRAEETQYF.

This clonotype has a count of ten or more. The chain uses TRBV12-3 or TRBV12-4 and TRBJ2-7; a weak D match, TRBD1 (5 bases). Between the trimmed V and J ends, which lost 1 base and 2 bases, there was a span of 6 bases. This CDR3 region has 13 residues. CDR3 residues: CASSLGQTYEQYF. The CDR3 DNA reads as TGTGCCAGCAGTTTAGGACAGACCTACGAGCAGTACTTC.